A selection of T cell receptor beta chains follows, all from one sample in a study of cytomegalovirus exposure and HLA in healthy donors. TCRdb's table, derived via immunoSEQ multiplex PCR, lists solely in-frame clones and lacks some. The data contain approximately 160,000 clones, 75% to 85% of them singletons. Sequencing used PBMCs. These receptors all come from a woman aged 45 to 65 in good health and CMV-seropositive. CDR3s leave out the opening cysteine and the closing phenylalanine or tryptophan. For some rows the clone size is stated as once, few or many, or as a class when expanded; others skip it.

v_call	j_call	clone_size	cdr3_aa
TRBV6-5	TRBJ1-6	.	ASSSRENSPLH
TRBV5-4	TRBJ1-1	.	ASSLNRQGDVTEAF
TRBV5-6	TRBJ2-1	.	ASSLERGGKYNEQF
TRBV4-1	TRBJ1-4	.	ASSQGQEKEKLF
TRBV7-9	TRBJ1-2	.	SSSLVSLAGYGYT
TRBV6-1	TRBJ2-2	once	ASSKGAANTGELF
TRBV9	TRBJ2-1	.	ASSPPGTKSYNEQF
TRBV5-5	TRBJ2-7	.	ASSSRLVYEQY
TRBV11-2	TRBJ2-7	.	ASSPTGYEQY
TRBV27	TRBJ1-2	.	ASSLDRGWGYT
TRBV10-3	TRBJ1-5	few	AISDRNSQGPFAQH
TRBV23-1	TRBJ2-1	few	ASSQCFGPLNEQF
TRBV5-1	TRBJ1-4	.	ASSLVGGTNEKLF
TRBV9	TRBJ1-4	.	ASSVDRADEKLF
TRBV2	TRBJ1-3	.	ASSASRDSGGNTIY
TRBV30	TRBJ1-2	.	AWTRDSRNYGYT
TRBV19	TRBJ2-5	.	ASSPTGGGLETQY
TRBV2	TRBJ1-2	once	ASSRDRDYYGYT
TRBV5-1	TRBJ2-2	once	ASSLRQGNTGELF
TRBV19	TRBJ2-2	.	ASRDRGRGAGELF
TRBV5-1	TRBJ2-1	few	ASSLDGPGAYNEQF
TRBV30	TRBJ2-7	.	AWGQRGEQY
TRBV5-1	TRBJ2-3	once	ASSLPGGSDTQY
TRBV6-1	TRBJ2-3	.	ASRVGIGGTDTQY
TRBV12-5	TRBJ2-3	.	ASGLSGASTDTQY
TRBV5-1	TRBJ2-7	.	ASSFGSGYEQY
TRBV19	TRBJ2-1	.	ASSPTGSAGEQF
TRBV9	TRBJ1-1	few	ASSPHPGSTEAF